The clone carrying this T cell receptor (beta chain) turned up a few times. The library gave individual cDNA molecules unique molecular identifiers. Per the original methods: Sample TCR counts, which ranged from about 23,224 to 700,000, had a median of roughly 92,000. TCRdb redid the calling of the RACE reads with MiXCR, one entry per CDR3 protein. The authors' filters were not applied to this entry. The sample includes around 120,000 distinct CDR3 sequences, 12% to 15% of them seen just once. The data were taken from a study of human T cells and chemical hapten exposure. The time point here: patch test 1, 2 weeks after DPC sensitization. Treatment noted: therapeutic diphenylcyclopropenone sensitization with weekly scalp DPC. Unfractionated whole blood was the source of the extracted total RNA. The junction had 7 bases not matched to a gene; V was cut back by 0 bases and J by 2 bases. The CDR3 runs 18 residues. Germline assignment: CDR1 SGHRS and CDR2 YFSETQ.

This specimen was whole blood, taken in connection with sensitization to the hapten diphenylcyclopropenone (DPC). This TCR was sampled from a man between 18 and 29 years old with alopecia areata. Some clones in this sample may be carry-over from other donors' samples. The genes are TRBV5-1 and TRBJ2-6; 8 bases line up with TRBD1. CDR3 bases: TGCGCCAGCAGCTTGGCCGGGGGACAGGATCCTGGGGCCAACGTCCTGACTTTC. Translating it yields CASSLAGGQDPGANVLTF. Full variable domain (outside the CDR3, taken from reference TRBV5-1 and TRBJ2-6): KAGVTQTPRYLIKTRGQQVTLSCSPISGHRSVSWYQQTPGQGLQFLFEYFSETQRNKGNFPGRFSGRQFSNSRSEMNVSTLELGDSALYLCASSLAGGQDPGANVLTFGAGSRLTVL.